This T cell receptor beta chain was captured in a study of T cells after yellow fever vaccination. Notes on the study in general: Peaking on day 5 versus 15, the secondary response was faster but weaker. Only a minor proportion of clonotypes was detected across both CD4 and CD8 compartments.

The 5'RACE template-switching step produced TCR cDNA and added a universal primer site and UMIs. TCRdb reprocessed the 5' RACE reads with MiXCR, giving one entry per CDR3 protein. The sample shows hundreds of thousands of distinct CDR3 sequences, 3.6% of them seen only once. On this clonotype: Its antigen is not known.

This CDR3 region has 19 residues. The chain links TRBV21-1 to TRBJ1-5; the table's D call of TRBD1 was not tested on the DNA. TRBV21-1 counts as a pseudogene. Specimen: PBMCs, collected on the day of the yellow fever booster vaccination. The source of this sequence is a man between 18 and 35 years old who received the YFV17D yellow fever vaccine. The CDR3 DNA reads TGTGCCAGCAGCGCCACCGACGCCGGGACAGGGGAAGAAGTTCAGCCCCAGCATTTT. Protein sequence: CASSATDAGTGEEVQPQHF.